Following are 25 T cell receptor beta chains from one sample sequenced in a study of CD8+CD57+ T cells in acquired aplastic anemia. Sequenced patients had shown CD8+CD57+ cell expansion by flow cytometry. Using genomic DNA as the template, TCR beta VDJ and CDR3 profiling was carried out. TCRdb recomputed calls from the reads with MiXCR, one row per CDR3 protein. The table lists 150,000 to 200,000 distinct CDR3 sequences, about 48% of them singletons. The sequenced sample consisted of sorted CD4+, CD8+, or CD8+CD57+ T cells (not recorded which) from PBMCs. The receptors originated from a human donor with aplastic anemia.

Comment on this clonotype: A much larger clone lies one base from this, so it may be a read error. The genes are TRBV12-5 and TRBJ2-2; tentative D call: TRBD2 (6 bases). Per the germline V gene, CDR1 is LGHNT and CDR2 is FRNRAP. This CDR3 comprises 10 residues. In DNA form, the CDR3 reads TGTGCTAGTGGTACCGGGGGGCTGTTTTTT. Its protein product is CASGTGGLFF.

The gene calls are TRBV15 and TRBJ1-2; TRBD1 is a possible D gene (6 bases). In germline, CDR1 is LNHNV, CDR2 YYDKDF (reference sequence). The CDR3 runs to 15 residues. The V end was cut by 0 bases, the J end by 6 bases, with 14 bases between. CDR3 residues: CATSRDQAGVDGYTF. The CDR3 DNA sequence: TGTGCCACCAGCAGAGATCAGGCAGGGGTAGATGGCTACACCTTC. The entire variable domain, with the rest obtained from reference TRBV15 and TRBJ1-2, is as follows: DAMVIQNPRYQVTQFGKPVTLSCSQTLNHNVMYWYQQKSSQAPKLLFHYYDKDFNNEADTPDNFQSRRPNTSFCFLDIRSPGLGDTAMYLCATSRDQAGVDGYTFGSGTRLTVV.

A word on this clonotype: A read error is possible here, since a much larger clone lies one base away. This chain connects TRBV3-1 to TRBJ2-3; 9 bases are a match to TRBD2. From germline, CDR1 is LGHDT and CDR2 YNNKEL (reference sequence). The CDR3 runs to 16 residues. The CDR3 nucleotides are TGTGTCAGCAGCCAGGGTGGCGGGAGGGCCGGAGATACGCAGTATTTT. It encodes CVSSQGGGRAGDTQYF.

Comments on this clonotype: This could be a read error, since a much larger clone is one nucleotide away. This chain uses TRBV12-3 or TRBV12-4 with TRBJ2-3, with D perhaps assigned TRBD1 or TRBD2 (5 bases each). The CDR3 has 16 amino acids. With 4 bases removed from V and 0 bases from J, the gap between germline ends came to 14 bases. The CDR3 loop is CASSSGQASSTDTQYF. DNA of the CDR3: TGTGCCAGCAGTTCGGGGCAGGCCTCTAGCACAGATACGCAGTATTTT.

This clonotype was counted only a few times. The rearrangement links TRBV4-3 to TRBJ2-1; no clear D gene. CDR1 and CDR2 (germline): LGHNA, YSLEER. With 0 bases removed from V and 0 bases from J, the gap between germline ends came to 6 bases. The CDR3 has 15 amino acids. Here the CDR3 reads CASSQDRASYNEQFF. The CDR3 DNA reads TGCGCCAGCAGCCAAGATAGGGCCTCCTACAATGAGCAGTTCTTC.

This clonotype showed up just a few times. The chain uses TRBV2 and TRBJ2-1, with a possible D match to TRBD1 (6 bases). This CDR3 contains 14 residues. Germline V lookup: CDR1 SNHLY, CDR2 FYNNEI. The germline V and J ends were trimmed by 4 bases and 6 bases, with 13 bases remaining between them. Here the CDR3 reads CASSVRGHPNEQFF. Here the CDR3 DNA reads TGTGCCAGCAGTGTCAGGGGACACCCCAATGAGCAGTTCTTC.

About this clonotype itself: A much larger clone differs by one base, so this may be a read error. The chain joins TRBV4-3 to TRBJ1-1, with D possibly being TRBD1 (5 bases). Germline V gene sequence: CDR1 LGHNA, CDR2 YSLEER. The length of the CDR3 is 17 residues. V lost 0 bases and J 4 bases, leaving 18 bases between the germline ends. The CDR3 spells CASSQDRPGVQGTEAFF. For the CDR3, the DNA is TGCGCCAGCAGCCAAGATCGCCCCGGGGTGCAGGGCACTGAAGCTTTCTTT.

This clonotype came up many times. V is TRBV12-3 or TRBV12-4 and J is TRBJ1-5; no clear D gene. The CDR3 loop spans 12 amino acids. V was trimmed by 6 bases and J by 9 bases, leaving 12 bases between them. The chain's CDR3 is CASSPGPRPQHF. DNA of the CDR3: TGTGCCAGCAGCCCGGGCCCCAGGCCCCAGCATTTT.

This clonotype was recorded once. One end of the junction is discordant with germline, which a read error may explain. This rearrangement joins TRBV19 to TRBJ2-7, with unresolved D. This CDR3 region has 15 residues. Germline V gene lookup returns CDR1 LNHDA and CDR2 SQIVND (reference sequence). CDR3 sequence reads: CASSIRHIPSYEQYF. In DNA form, the CDR3 reads TGTGCCAGTAGTATACGACACATACCCAGCTACGAGCAGTACTTT.

The chain joins TRBV20-1 to TRBJ2-6; tentative D call: TRBD2 (5 bases). The CDR3 contains 15 residues. Germline V gene sequence: CDR1 DFQATT, CDR2 SNEGSKA (reference sequence). With 3 bases removed from V and 1 base from J, the gap between germline ends came to 10 bases. CDR3 sequence: CSASSGGSGANVLTF. The CDR3 DNA follows: TGCAGTGCTAGTTCCGGCGGGTCTGGGGCCAACGTCCTGACTTTC.

This rearrangement joins TRBV7-2 to TRBJ1-1; weak D call: TRBD1 (5 bases). With 1 base removed from V and 0 bases from J, the gap between germline ends came to 9 bases. The CDR3 length is 15 residues. Per germline, CDR1 SGHTA and CDR2 FQGNSA. CDR3 coding DNA: TGTGCCAGCAGCTTAGGGGGGTACATGAACACTGAAGCTTTCTTT. This encodes CASSLGGYMNTEAFF.

This chain uses TRBV29-1 with TRBJ2-1, with 14 bases identical to TRBD2. CDR3 length: 16 residues. Germline V CDR1 and CDR2: SQVTM, ANQGSEA. Germline trimming cut 1 base from V and 7 bases from J; bases unmatched to any gene: 6. In DNA form, the CDR3 reads TGCAGCGTTGAAGTATCGGGACTAGCGGGAGATAATGAGCAGTTCTTC. Encoded protein: CSVEVSGLAGDNEQFF.

V is TRBV27 and J is TRBJ1-2; D gene ambiguous. CDR1 and CDR2 from the germline V gene are MNHEY and SMNVEV (reference sequence). V was pared by 3 bases and J by 4 bases, with 12 bases between. CDR3 length: 14 residues. The CDR3 DNA reads as TGTGCCAGCAGTTTCGGGAATCGGGGCTATGGCTACACCTTC. As protein: CASSFGNRGYGYTF.

This clonotype was recorded at least ten times. The chain combines TRBV19 with TRBJ1-3; tentative D call: TRBD1 (6 bases). Trimming removed 7 bases from V and 8 bases from J, with 15 bases in between. The CDR3 runs to 13 residues. In germline, CDR1 is LNHDA, CDR2 SQIVND (reference sequence). CDR3 sequence: CASTDTGWDTIYF. The CDR3 coding sequence is TGTGCCAGTACAGATACAGGGTGGGACACCATATATTTT.

This clonotype was observed many times. The chain uses TRBV4-1 and TRBJ2-2, with a weak D call TRBD1 (5 bases). The CDR3 totals 14 residues. The V gene's germline CDR1 is MGHRA and CDR2 YSYEKL. Trimming shortened V by 6 bases and J by 2 bases, and 10 bases separated the two germline ends. The CDR3 DNA sequence: TGCGCCAGCAGACAGACAGTCAACACCGGGGAGCTGTTTTTT. The encoded protein is CASRQTVNTGELFF.

This clonotype was observed at least ten times. The chain carries TRBV20-1 and TRBJ1-2, with D possibly matching TRBD1 (5 bases). CDR3 length: 15 residues. V was clipped by 1 base and J by 10 bases, with 22 bases between them. CDR1 and CDR2 from the germline V gene are DFQATT and SNEGSKA (reference sequence). The CDR3 DNA follows: TGCAGTGCTAGAGCCGAGCAGGGCCCAGGAGGATACTACACCTTC. Its protein is CSARAEQGPGGYYTF.

This chain links TRBV19 with TRBJ1-1, with D unresolved. V lost 8 bases and J 5 bases, leaving 21 bases between the germline ends. The CDR3 is 15 residues long. Germline CDR1 reads LNHDA; CDR2 reads SQIVND (reference sequence). The DNA of the CDR3 is TGTGCCAGTTCTCCCGGCAAAAGGGCGGTGACTGAAGCTTTCTTT. Its translation is CASSPGKRAVTEAFF.

In this sample, this clonotype turned up a few times. The chain is built from TRBV10-3 and TRBJ2-1, with 8 bases lining up with TRBD2. CDR3 size: 16 residues. Per the germline V gene, CDR1 is ENHRY and CDR2 is SYGVKD. V lost 10 bases and J lost 12; bases outside the gene matches: 23. In nucleotides, the CDR3 is TGTGCCAGCACCGAGGCTAGCGGGCTACAGCGGGTCCGGCAGTTCTTC. The encoded protein is CASTEASGLQRVRQFF.

The rearrangement uses TRBV12-3 or TRBV12-4 and TRBJ1-6; D remains ambiguous. This CDR3 has 13 amino acids. Trimming took 7 bases from V and 7 from J, leaving 11 bases between them. This chain's CDR3 is CASKDASNSPLHF. The CDR3, as DNA: TGTGCCAGCAAGGACGCGTCGAATTCACCCCTCCACTTT.

The rearrangement joins TRBV29-1 to TRBJ2-3; D unclear. CDR1 is SQVTM, CDR2 ANQGSEA, per germline. V lost 7 bases to trimming and J lost 2 bases, with 13 bases between them. The CDR3 covers 13 residues. For the CDR3, the DNA is TGCAGCGCCTTAGGGCAGACCACAGATACGCAGTATTTT. Translation: CSALGQTTDTQYF.

The chain joins TRBV7-9 to TRBJ1-1; no definite D call. Germline V gene data show CDR1 as SEHNR and CDR2 as FQNEAQ (reference sequence). The CDR3 sequence is 14 residues long. V was shortened by 2 bases and J by 7 bases, with 14 bases between the two germline ends. The CDR3 is CASSLRQEFSEAFF. For the CDR3, the DNA is TGTGCCAGCAGCTTACGCCAGGAATTTAGTGAAGCTTTCTTT. Complete variable domain (other parts from reference TRBV7-9 and TRBJ1-1): DTGVSQNPRHKITKRGQNVTFRCDPISEHNRLYWYRQTLGQGPEFLTYFQNEAQLEKSRLLSDRFSAERPKGSFSTLEIQRTEQGDSAMYLCASSLRQEFSEAFFGQGTRLTVV.

In its sample, this clonotype was seen a few times. The chain is built from TRBV7-8 and TRBJ2-2; D is undetermined. Trimming stripped 3 bases from V and 8 bases from J, with 10 bases between. This CDR3 spans 13 amino acids. Germline-derived CDR1 and CDR2 are SGHVS and FQNEAQ. For the CDR3, the DNA is TGTGCCAGCAGCTTGGCCGTCACAGGGGAGCTGTTTTTT. This encodes CASSLAVTGELFF. Together with reference TRBV7-8 and TRBJ2-2, the CDR3 gives the full variable domain: GAGVSQSPRYKVAKRGQDVALRCDPISGHVSLFWYQQALGQGPEFLTYFQNEAQLDKSGLPSDRFFAERPEGSVSTLKIQRTQQEDSAVYLCASSLAVTGELFFGEGSRLTVL.

This CDR3 reads CASSPLRRNYPGAGELFF. CDR3 coding DNA: TGTGCCAGCAGTCCCCTGAGGAGGAACTACCCGGGGGCCGGGGAGCTGTTTTTT. The chain is built from TRBV27 and TRBJ2-2; tentative D call: TRBD2 (6 bases). Between the trimmed V and J ends, which lost 5 bases and 6 bases, there was a span of 25 bases. This CDR3 spans 18 amino acids. Per germline, CDR1 MNHEY and CDR2 SMNVEV (reference sequence).

This clonotype appeared many times. The genes are TRBV5-1 and TRBJ2-1; 10 nucleotides align to TRBD2. The CDR3 is made up of 16 amino acids. V gave up 3 bases and J gave up 2 bases; unmatched junction bases: 5. Germline V CDR1 and CDR2: SGHRS, YFSETQ. CDR3 loop: CASSSITSGAYNEQFF. In nucleotides, the CDR3 is TGCGCCAGCAGCTCGATCACTAGCGGGGCCTACAATGAGCAGTTCTTC.

Ten or more counts support this clonotype. The CDR3 region is CASSFSPIEAFF. CDR3 nucleotides: TGTGCCAGCAGCTTCAGTCCGATTGAAGCTTTCTTT. The chain recombines TRBV11-2 with TRBJ1-1; D remains ambiguous. This CDR3 is built from 12 residues. V gave up 3 bases and J gave up 7 bases, with 9 bases separating them. Germline V gene data show CDR1 as SGHAT and CDR2 as FQNNGV.